This record concerns one T cell receptor beta chain sequence. This entry comes from a study of cytomegalovirus exposure and HLA in healthy donors. PCR involved 60 Vbeta and 13 Jbeta primers. The method was immunoSEQ multiplex PCR; TCRdb's version includes in-frame clones alone and lacks a portion of them. Its table records roughly 200,000 clones. Trimming took 4 bases from V and 7 from J; bases not matched to a gene: 10. CDR1 is MNHEY, CDR2 SVGAGI, per germline. CDR3 length equals 15 residues. The sequencing input was PBMCs. The rearrangement joins TRBV6-5 to TRBJ1-2, with 9 nucleotides matching TRBD1. The sequence was obtained from a man in his thirties or forties in good health and CMV-seronegative. CDR3 in DNA: TGTGCCAGCAGTTCTGAGACAGGGGGACTCTCTGGCTACACCTTC. Its translation is CASSSETGGLSGYTF.